Described below is a single T cell receptor (beta chain) sequence and its context. Its antigen is currently unknown. These data belong to a study of T cells after yellow fever vaccination. Study findings and constraints: From the bulk population, abundant clonotypes could contaminate and appear within FACS-sorted repertoires.

Germline V gene data show CDR1 as DFQATT and CDR2 as SNEGSKA (reference sequence). The J segment lost 5 bases and the V segment lost 6 bases, leaving 3 bases of the junction unmatched. This CDR3 is built from 12 residues. MiXCR, applied by TCRdb to the 5' RACE reads, yields one record per CDR3 protein. The profile covers a few hundred thousand distinct CDR3 sequences, with around 20% appearing a single time and 15% to 20% taken by the ten largest. Sequences were derived from PBMCs, sampled before the yellow fever booster vaccination. The V and J genes are TRBV20-1 and TRBJ1-5; 8 bases line up with TRBD1. This clonotype originated in a man younger than 35 who received the YFV17D yellow fever vaccine. CDR3 coding DNA: TGCAGTGCCGCGACAGGGGATCAGCCCCAGCATTTT. It encodes CSAATGDQPQHF.